A single T cell receptor beta chain is shown here with its context. The repertoire was sequenced with immunoSEQ multiplex PCR; TCRdb's copy has only in-frame clones and lacks some. The data show fewer than 500,000 clones, around 91% seen once. This sample is drawn from a study of Ad26.COV2.S vaccination and SARS-CoV-2 variants. V gave up 5 bases and J gave up 7 bases, with 12 bases separating them. The germline V gene has CDR1 SEHNR and CDR2 FQNEAQ (reference sequence). The CDR3 totals 13 residues. Treatment indicated: around 19 received Ad26.COV2.S at low or high dose, single or two shots; 5 received placebo; per-sample allocation not given. All samples were drawn on day 63, counting from the first vaccine or placebo injection.

The sample in question was peripheral blood, obtained in a trial of Ad26.COV2.S vaccine versus placebo. This TCR was recovered from a person between 18 and 60 years old who received the Ad26.COV2.S COVID-19 vaccine or a placebo. The chain couples TRBV7-9 to TRBJ2-1; no clear D. The DNA for the CDR3 is TGTGCCAGCAGCCCTTTCTCCGGGAATGAGCAGTTCTTC. Protein sequence: CASSPFSGNEQFF.